This TCR beta chain originates from a study of spatial heterogeneity in lung cancer. Across the whole study: The 72 donors had untreated early-stage non-small cell lung cancer. Detection consistently captured more beta-chain sequences than alpha-chain sequences. PBMC samples from follow-up, when available, were sequenced at a median of roughly two years post-resection. Notes on the study in general: Whereas they appeared in blood less at follow-up, ubiquitous expanded tumor TCRs appeared there more at resection.

Sample time point: blood at routine non-recurrence follow-up after resection. Frozen PBMC, nontumor lung or tumor provided whole RNA, which was sequenced unsorted. The CDR3 is 18 amino acids. Trimming removed 4 bases at V and 3 bases at J, with 19 bases between. Per germline, CDR1 SGHTA and CDR2 FQGTGA. This clonotype was recorded many times. Its specificity is not known. TCRdb reprocessed the 5' RACE reads via MiXCR and lists one record per CDR3 protein. The repertoire includes roughly 120,000 distinct CDR3 sequences, 12% of them detected once, and roughly 17% sits in the top ten. This chain joins TRBV7-3 and TRBJ2-6; TRBD1 might be the D (5 bases). This TCR derives from a male donor with early-stage non-small cell lung cancer. This material consisted of PBMCs, taken at follow-up. The CDR3 DNA follows: TGTGCCAGCAGCTCTTCCCCTCCTGGGGCCGGTGGGGCCAACGTCCTGACTTTC. Translated: CASSSSPPGAGGANVLTF. Filled out from reference TRBV7-3 and TRBJ2-6, the complete variable domain reads GAGVSQTPSNKVTEKGKYVELRCDPISGHTALYWYRQSLGQGPEFLIYFQGTGAADDSGLPNDRFFAVRPEGSVSTLKIQRTERGDSAVYLCASSSSPPGAGGANVLTFGAGSRLTVL.